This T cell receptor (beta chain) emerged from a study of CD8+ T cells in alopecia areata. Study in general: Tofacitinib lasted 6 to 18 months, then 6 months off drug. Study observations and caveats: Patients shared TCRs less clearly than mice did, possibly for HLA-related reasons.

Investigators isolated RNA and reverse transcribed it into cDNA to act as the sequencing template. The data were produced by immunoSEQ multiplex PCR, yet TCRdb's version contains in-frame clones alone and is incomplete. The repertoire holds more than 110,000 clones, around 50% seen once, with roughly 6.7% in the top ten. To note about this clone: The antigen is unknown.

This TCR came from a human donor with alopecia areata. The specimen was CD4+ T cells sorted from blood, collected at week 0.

CDR3 nucleotide sequence: TGTGCCAGTAGCCACACAGGGGATCAGCCCCAGCATTTT. It codes for CASSHTGDQPQHF. V gene TRBV19 combines with J gene TRBJ1-5; 7 positions agree with TRBD1. Germline CDR1 is LNHDA and CDR2 is SQIVND (reference sequence). The V gene end was trimmed by 6 bases and the J gene end by 5 bases; junction bases not matched to a gene: 4. The CDR3 sequence is 13 residues long.